The next 20 T cell receptor beta chains were all read from a single sample in a study of T cells after yellow fever vaccination. TCRdb passed the 5' RACE reads through MiXCR, listing each CDR3 protein once. This sample yields 300,000 or so distinct CDR3 sequences, of which 4% are seen a single time; approximately 25% belongs to the top ten. The specimen comprised PBMCs, sampled 5 days after the yellow fever booster vaccination. All receptors come from a man between 18 and 29 years old who received the YFV17D yellow fever vaccine.

V usage is TRBV10-3 and J usage is TRBJ1-5; 7 nucleotides agree with TRBD1. The ends lost 9 bases at V and 0 bases at J; junction bases unmatched: 8. The germline V gene encodes CDR1 ENHRY and CDR2 SYGVKD. The CDR3 is 15 residues long. The CDR3 loop reads CAIGPGQVSNQPQHF. The CDR3 DNA reads as TGTGCCATTGGACCCGGACAGGTTAGCAATCAGCCCCAGCATTTT.

A few counts support this clonotype. The chain carries TRBV6-5 and TRBJ1-6; the D gene is possibly TRBD1 (5 bases). Looked up from germline, CDR1 is MNHEY and CDR2 is SVGAGI. CDR3 length: 13 amino acids. The V end was cut by 6 bases, the J end by 7 bases, with 10 bases between. CDR3 sequence reads: CASSWDRNSPLHF. The CDR3 DNA follows: TGTGCCAGCAGCTGGGACCGGAATTCACCCCTCCACTTT.

About this clonotype: A much bigger clone sits one base away, suggesting this may be a read error. The rearrangement uses TRBV9 and TRBJ2-2; D call uncertain. CDR3 length: 12 residues. Looked up from germline, CDR1 is SGDLS and CDR2 is YYNGEE. The CDR3 here is CASSLRTVELFF. CDR3 coding DNA: TGTGCCAGCAGCCTGCGAACCGTGGAGCTGTTTTTT.

The chain couples TRBV21-1 to TRBJ1-4; the tabulated D call, TRBD1, remains unverified against the DNA. TRBV21-1 is termed a pseudogene. This CDR3 comprises 16 residues. The CDR3 DNA is TGTGCCAGCAGCCTCGACAGGGGACCGGCTAATGAAAAACTGTTTTTT. It translates to CASSLDRGPANEKLFF.

This clonotype showed up many times. The chain joins TRBV10-2 to TRBJ2-3; a weak D match, TRBD2 (6 bases). This CDR3 region has 13 residues. Germline CDR1 reads WSHSY; CDR2 reads SAAADI. The V end lost 5 bases, the J end lost 1 base, and 7 bases lay between the germline ends. CDR3 nucleotide sequence: TGCGCCAGCAGTTGGGGGGGCACAGATACGCAGTATTTT. This translates into CASSWGGTDTQYF.

This clonotype occurred a few times. V and J are TRBV5-1 and TRBJ2-5; either TRBD1 or TRBD2 may fit D (7 bases each). Germline CDR1 is SGHRS and CDR2 is YFSETQ. CDR3 length: 14 residues. Deletions cut 5 bases from V and 5 bases from J, with 16 bases between. The CDR3 bases are TGCGCCAGCAGGATGCCAGGGGGGGCGGAGACCCAGTACTTC. It translates to CASRMPGGAETQYF. Complete variable domain (other parts from reference TRBV5-1 and TRBJ2-5): KAGVTQTPRYLIKTRGQQVTLSCSPISGHRSVSWYQQTPGQGLQFLFEYFSETQRNKGNFPGRFSGRQFSNSRSEMNVSTLELGDSALYLCASRMPGGAETQYFGPGTRLLVL.

This clonotype was picked up many times. V usage is TRBV11-2 and J usage is TRBJ2-7; D ambiguous. The CDR3 runs 12 residues. In germline, CDR1 is SGHAT, CDR2 FQNNGV. Trimming removed 5 bases from V and 2 bases from J, with 7 bases in between. CDR3 nucleotides: TGTGCCAGCAGCCGCTGGACCTACGAGCAGTACTTC. Its protein is CASSRWTYEQYF.

This sequence joins TRBV20-1 and TRBJ2-5; D gene unclear. Between the trimmed V and J ends, which lost 4 bases and 5 bases, there was a span of 11 bases. The germline CDR1 and CDR2 sequences are DFQATT and SNEGSKA (reference sequence). The CDR3 has 12 residues. The CDR3 here is CSATPAAETQYF. Written as DNA, the CDR3 is TGCAGTGCTACGCCGGCGGCCGAGACCCAGTACTTC.

The chain combines TRBV14 with TRBJ2-1, with D unclear. The CDR3 covers 13 residues. The germline V and J ends were trimmed by 5 bases and 4 bases, with 9 bases remaining between them. CDR1 and CDR2 from the germline V gene are SGHDN and FVKESK. The CDR3 spells CASSLSDYNEQFF. The CDR3 DNA sequence: TGTGCCAGCAGCTTATCGGATTACAATGAGCAGTTCTTC. Filled out from reference TRBV14 and TRBJ2-1, the complete variable domain reads EAGVTQFPSHSVIEKGQTVTLRCDPISGHDNLYWYRRVMGKEIKFLLHFVKESKQDESGMPNNRFLAERTGGTYSTLKVQPAELEDSGVYFCASSLSDYNEQFFGPGTRLTVL.

This clonotype was observed a few times. The J gene is TRBJ2-1, the V gene TRBV5-1; TRBD2 agrees at 12 bases. V was pared by 2 bases and J by 5 bases, with 2 bases of the junction left unmatched. The length of the CDR3 is 15 residues. Germline CDR1 is SGHRS and CDR2 is YFSETQ. CDR3 DNA: TGCGCCAGCAGCTTACTAGCGGGGGGAAACAATGAGCAGTTCTTC. It translates to CASSLLAGGNNEQFF.

This clonotype was seen repeatedly, ten times or more. The chain combines TRBV5-4 with TRBJ2-1, with D unresolved. The germline CDR1 and CDR2 sequences are SGHNT and YYREEE (reference sequence). CDR3 length: 15 amino acids. The V gene lost 1 base and the J gene lost 2 bases, with 10 bases spanning the gap. CDR3 amino acids: CASSLQGVTYNEQFF. The CDR3 nucleotides are TGTGCCAGCAGCTTGCAAGGCGTGACCTACAATGAGCAGTTCTTC.

This clonotype was picked up a small number of times. This chain uses TRBV5-4 with TRBJ1-2; D perhaps matches TRBD1 (5 bases). Trimming stripped 3 bases from V and 4 bases from J, with 16 bases between. Germline CDR1 SGHNT, CDR2 YYREEE (reference sequence). The CDR3 has 15 residues. The CDR3 DNA reads as TGTGCCAGCAGCTCCCTCGGCGGAGGGACCTATGGCTACACCTTC. It translates to CASSSLGGGTYGYTF.

This clonotype was recorded many times. This chain connects TRBV7-9 to TRBJ1-4; TRBD1 agrees at 9 bases. There are 16 residues in the CDR3. The junction had 7 bases not matched to a gene; V was cut back by 5 bases and J by 3 bases. Germline loops: CDR1 SEHNR, CDR2 FQNEAQ (reference sequence). The CDR3 region has the DNA TGTGCCAGCAGCCCAAACTACAGGGGGCCTAATGAAAAACTGTTTTTT. Protein sequence: CASSPNYRGPNEKLFF.

There are many counts of this clonotype. The J gene is TRBJ2-2, the V gene TRBV19, with 9 bases aligning to TRBD1. Germline loops: CDR1 LNHDA, CDR2 SQIVND (reference sequence). There are 16 residues in the CDR3. The ends lost 9 bases at V and 3 bases at J; junction bases unmatched: 11. The CDR3 reads CASLLRGQGDTGELFF. The CDR3, as DNA: TGTGCCAGCCTTCTCCGGGGACAGGGAGACACCGGGGAGCTGTTTTTT.

The chain carries TRBV5-1 and TRBJ1-2; D may be TRBD1 (6 bases). Germline assignment: CDR1 SGHRS and CDR2 YFSETQ. The CDR3 contains 18 residues. V lost 4 bases, J lost 3 bases, and 25 bases lay in between. Here the CDR3 DNA reads TGCGCCAGCAGCGAGACCGAGGGGGACGAATCCATAGACTATGGCTACACCTTC. Encoded protein: CASSETEGDESIDYGYTF.

This clonotype was observed at least ten times. The chain has TRBV4-3 and TRBJ2-5; D perhaps matches TRBD1 (6 bases). The CDR3 consists of 14 residues. V was cut by 1 base and J by 1 base, with 7 bases left in between. Germline V gives CDR1 LGHNA, CDR2 YSLEER. CDR3 bases: TGCGCCAGCAGCCAAGCCAGGGGCCAAGAGACCCAGTACTTC. It translates to CASSQARGQETQYF.

About this clonotype: The junction differs from germline at one of its ends, possibly a read error. The rearrangement joins TRBV5-1 to TRBJ1-1, with D maybe TRBD1 (6 bases). The CDR3 is 15 residues long. The V gene's germline CDR1 is SGHRS and CDR2 YFSETQ. The CDR3 DNA sequence: TGCGCCAGCAGCCCACTGGACAGCCTAAACACTGTAGCTTTCTTT. It specifies CASSPLDSLNTVAFF.

This clonotype was observed a few times. CDR3: CASSLFGNEKLFF. CDR3 sequence (DNA): TGTGCCAGCAGTTTGTTCGGTAATGAAAAACTGTTTTTT. V gene TRBV12-3 or TRBV12-4 combines with J gene TRBJ1-4, with D unclear. The V and J ends lost 3 bases and 4 bases respectively, with 6 bases between them. This CDR3 spans 13 amino acids.

V gene TRBV6-5 combines with J gene TRBJ1-2; D possibly corresponds to TRBD1 (5 bases). CDR3 size: 12 residues. From germline, CDR1 is MNHEY and CDR2 SVGAGI. V shed 2 bases and J shed 7 bases, with 8 bases lying between them. CDR3 DNA sequence: TGTGCCAGCAGTTACGGGGGGACTGGCTACACCTTC. It translates to CASSYGGTGYTF.

The chain is built from TRBV5-1 and TRBJ2-3; TRBD2 matches at 13 bases. The CDR3 contains 14 residues. V shed 4 bases, J shed 8 bases, and the junction held 4 bases outside the gene matches. The germline gives CDR1 SGHRS, CDR2 YFSETQ. CDR3 coding DNA: TGCGCCAGCAGCCCAGGACTAGCGGGGGTTACGCAGTATTTT. As protein: CASSPGLAGVTQYF.